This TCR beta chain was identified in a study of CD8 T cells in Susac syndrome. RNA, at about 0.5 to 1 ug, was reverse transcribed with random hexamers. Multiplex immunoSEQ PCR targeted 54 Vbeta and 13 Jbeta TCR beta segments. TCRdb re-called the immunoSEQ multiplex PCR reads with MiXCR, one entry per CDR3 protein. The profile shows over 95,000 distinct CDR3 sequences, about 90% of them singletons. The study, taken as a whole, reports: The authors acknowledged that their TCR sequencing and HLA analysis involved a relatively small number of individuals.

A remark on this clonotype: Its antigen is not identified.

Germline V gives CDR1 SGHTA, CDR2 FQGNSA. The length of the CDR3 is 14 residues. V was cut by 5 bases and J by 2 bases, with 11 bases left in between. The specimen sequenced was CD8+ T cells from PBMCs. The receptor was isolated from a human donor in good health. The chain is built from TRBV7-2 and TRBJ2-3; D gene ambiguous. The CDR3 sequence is CASSPPYYTDTQYF. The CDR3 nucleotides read TGTGCCAGCAGCCCACCGTACTACACAGATACGCAGTATTTT.